This T cell receptor (beta chain) was documented in a study of cytomegalovirus exposure and HLA in healthy donors. Study conclusions and caveats: TCR beta V- and J-gene trimming, according to a later analysis, was linked to a missense DCLRE1C variant.

13 Jbeta primers and 60 Vbeta primers were used for the PCR. Here immunoSEQ multiplex PCR was the method, and the copy in TCRdb shows in-frame clones only, minus some. In all, the sample yields approximately 77,000 clones. For this clone: Its specificity is unknown.

V dropped 11 bases and J dropped 8 bases, with 15 bases sitting between them. Germline CDR1 and CDR2: MNHNS and SASEGT. The length of the CDR3 is 11 residues. The sequencing sample was made of PBMCs. This sequence joins TRBV6-1 and TRBJ1-1; a weak D match, TRBD1 (6 bases). The TCR was taken from a man younger than 40 in good health and CMV-seronegative. The CDR3 nucleotides are TGTGCCCACCGCAGGGGCCCGGAAGCTTTCTTT. It yields the protein CAHRRGPEAFF.